Listed below are T cell receptor beta chains from one sample, sequenced in a study of vaccination and CD4 T cells after COVID-19. These receptors' targets are unknown. TCRdb ran MiXCR on the PCR reads and lists one entry per CDR3 protein. The sample lists about 13,000 distinct CDR3 sequences, 58% occurring once. Material: cultured CD4+ T cells from blood, obtained after SARS-CoV-2 vaccination. These receptors all come from a human donor with COVID-19. Both conserved end residues are part of each CDR3. D genes are given only for firm matches. Rows give clone size only sometimes, using once, few, many, or a class for an expanded clone.

.,TRBD2,TRBJ2-2,TRBV6-2/TRBV6-3,TGTGCCAGCAGTACCGGGACTAGTAGAGACCCCGGGGAGCTGTTTTTT,CASSTGTSRDPGELFF
.,TRBD1,TRBJ2-1,TRBV5-1,TGCGCCAGCAGCTTGGCTGGGACAGGCGACGCCAATGAGCAGTTCTTC,CASSLAGTGDANEQFF
.,.,TRBJ2-5,TRBV24-1,TGTGCCACCAGTGATCTGGGCGAAGAGACCCAGTACTTC,CATSDLGEETQYF
.,.,TRBJ1-5,TRBV18,TGTGCCAGCTCAGGAGATAGCAATCAGCCCCAGCATTTT,CASSGDSNQPQHF
few,.,TRBJ1-2,TRBV6-1,TGTGCCAGCAGTACCCGTGGGAGCTATGGCTACACCTTC,CASSTRGSYGYTF
few,TRBD1,TRBJ1-2,TRBV29-1,TGCAGCGCCCAACAGGGGTCCGGCTACTATGGCTACACCTTC,CSAQQGSGYYGYTF
.,TRBD1,TRBJ1-6,TRBV12-3/TRBV12-4,TGTGCCAGCAGGGGGACAGGCAATTCACCCCTCCACTTT,CASRGTGNSPLHF
.,.,TRBJ2-3,TRBV20-1,TGCAGTGCTAGGGGGGGGGGCTTGGTAGATACGCAGTATTTT,CSARGGGLVDTQYF
.,.,TRBJ1-6,TRBV20-1,TGCAGTGCTAGAACCCGGACAGCCTCCTATAATTCACCCCTCCACTTT,CSARTRTASYNSPLHF
once,.,TRBJ1-1,TRBV29-1,TGCAGCGTTGTGGGGGGGCAGGGGACCGAAGCTTTCTTT,CSVVGGQGTEAFF
few,.,TRBJ1-1,TRBV7-6,TGTGCCAGCAGCTCAAGGGTGGGTGGTGTCACTGAAGCTTTCTTT,CASSSRVGGVTEAFF
.,TRBD2,TRBJ2-1,TRBV7-2,TGTGCCAGCAGCTCGAGACTAGCGGGGTTACCCAATGAGCAGTTCTTC,CASSSRLAGLPNEQFF
.,.,TRBJ1-5,TRBV30,TGTGCCTGGGGGGGGGGAAGCAATCAGCCCCAGCATTTT,CAWGGGSNQPQHF
few,.,TRBJ1-2,TRBV6-1,TGTGCCAGCAGTGAACTCTCCAGGAAGGGTGGCTACACCTTC,CASSELSRKGGYTF
.,.,TRBJ1-6,TRBV7-8,TGTGCCAGCGCTACGCTGTCTAGCTCCTATAATTCACCCCTCCACTTT,CASATLSSSYNSPLHF
.,.,TRBJ2-2,TRBV6-1,TGTGCCAGCAGCAAGACAATCACGAACACCGGGGAGCTGTTTTTT,CASSKTITNTGELFF
.,.,TRBJ1-5,TRBV7-2,TGTGCCAGCAGCAGTGATATGGACAGAATCAATCAGCCCCAGCATTTT,CASSSDMDRINQPQHF
few,TRBD2,TRBJ2-5,TRBV20-1,TGCAGTGCTAGGACACCCGGGACTAGCGGAGGAGAGACCCAGTACTTC,CSARTPGTSGGETQYF
few,.,TRBJ2-7,TRBV7-6,TGTGCCAGCAGCTTAGGTGAGGGTTTTCGGGACGAGCAGTACTTC,CASSLGEGFRDEQYF
few,.,TRBJ1-6,TRBV6-1,TGTGCCAGCAGTCCGGGCCTCCAATCACCCCTCCACTTT,CASSPGLQSPLHF
.,.,TRBJ1-2,TRBV6-1,TGTGCCAGCACTCGGGACCCGCGGAGCTATGGCTACACCTTC,CASTRDPRSYGYTF
few,.,TRBJ1-5,TRBV20-1,TGCAGTGCTACCGACAGCCACAATCAGCCCCAGCATTTT,CSATDSHNQPQHF
.,TRBD1,TRBJ2-7,TRBV6-1,TGTGCCAGCAGGCAAGACAGGGTGTCATCCTACGAGCAGTACTTC,CASRQDRVSSYEQYF
.,TRBD2,TRBJ2-2,TRBV6-1,TGTGCCAGCAGGACTAGCGGCAACACCGGGGAGCTGTTTTTT,CASRTSGNTGELFF
.,.,TRBJ2-7,TRBV5-1,TGCGCCAGCAGCTTGGCTCAGGGATTCTACGAGCAGTACTTC,CASSLAQGFYEQYF
few,.,TRBJ1-2,TRBV28,TGTGCCAGCAGTCTCATGTATGGCTACACCTTC,CASSLMYGYTF
.,.,TRBJ2-5,TRBV20-1,TGCAGTGCTAGACAGGGGCAAGAGACCCAGTACTTC,CSARQGQETQYF
.,.,TRBJ2-1,TRBV20-1,TGCAGTGCTAGTCAAGGGGGATCCTACAATGAGCAGTTCTTC,CSASQGGSYNEQFF
.,.,TRBJ1-1,TRBV12-3/TRBV12-4,TGTGCCAGCAGTGCAGGGTCATGGATGAAGACGGAGACTGAAGCTTTCTTT,CASSAGSWMKTETEAFF
.,.,TRBJ2-5,TRBV7-9,TGTGCCAGCAGCTTCGAGGGGCCGAAGACCAGGGGGGGCCAGTACTTC,CASSFEGPKTRGGQYF
.,TRBD1,TRBJ2-6,TRBV19,TGTGCCAGTAGCTCCGGGACAGTTGCTGGGGCCAACGTCCTGACTTTC,CASSSGTVAGANVLTF
.,TRBD1,TRBJ1-1,TRBV19,TGTGCCAGTAGTGAGAGGACAGGGGGCGCTGAAGCTTTCTTT,CASSERTGGAEAFF
once,TRBD1,TRBJ2-3,TRBV30,TGTGCCTGGAGCGACAGGGCCACAGATACGCAGTATTTT,CAWSDRATDTQYF
few,TRBD1,TRBJ1-5,TRBV6-1,TGTGCCAGCAGTAGACCGGGACAGAACAACGGGCGGCAGCCCCAGCATTTT,CASSRPGQNNGRQPQHF
.,TRBD1,TRBJ1-2,TRBV4-3,TGCGCCAGCAGCCAAGTGTCACAGGGGAAGAATGGCTACACCTTC,CASSQVSQGKNGYTF
.,.,TRBJ2-7,TRBV20-1,TGCAGTGCTAGCGCGACAGGTACCTACGAGCAGTACTTC,CSASATGTYEQYF
.,.,TRBJ2-6,TRBV6-1,TGTGCCAGCAGCCCAGCTAGGGTGTCGGGGGCCAACGTCCTGACTTTC,CASSPARVSGANVLTF
.,.,TRBJ1-5,TRBV19,TGTGCCAGTAGTCGTGGGGAGAGCAATCAGCCCCAGCATTTT,CASSRGESNQPQHF
.,.,TRBJ2-1,TRBV5-1,TGCGCCAGCAGCGGGAAGGGCTACAATGAGCAGTTCTTC,CASSGKGYNEQFF
.,TRBD1,TRBJ2-3,TRBV28,TGTGCCAGCAGCCAAGGGGGACAGGGGACAGATACGCAGTATTTT,CASSQGGQGTDTQYF
.,TRBD2,TRBJ2-5,TRBV6-1,TGTGCCAGCAGACGGGGGGGCAAAGAGACCCAGTACTTC,CASRRGGKETQYF
few,TRBD2,TRBJ2-7,TRBV7-2,TGTGCCAGCAGCCCCTCGCTCGCGGGGGGGTCCTACGAGCAGTACTTC,CASSPSLAGGSYEQYF